The clone carrying this TCR beta chain has a handful of counts. This entry comes from a study of T cell repertoires in ileal Crohn's disease. Sequencing was performed with immunoSEQ multiplex PCR; in TCRdb, only in-frame clones are kept and a portion is missing. This table has fewer than 13,000 clones, around 80% appearing once. CDR1 SEHNR and CDR2 FQNEAQ come from the germline V gene (reference sequence). The junction had 11 bases not matched to a gene; V was cut back by 1 base and J by 4 bases. The CDR3 extends over 17 amino acids. Described time point: neoterminal ileum biopsy at postoperative endoscopy, about 6 months after surgery.

This receptor was identified in an adult with Crohn's disease. The genes are TRBV7-9 and TRBJ2-7, with 9 bases fitting TRBD2. Sequencing was carried out using ileal tissue. Here the CDR3 DNA reads TGTGCCAGCAGCTTAGAGTCTAGCGGGACTTGGTCATACGAGCAGTACTTC. Its translation: CASSLESSGTWSYEQYF.